Below, 7 T cell receptor beta chains from the same sample are listed, as sequenced in a study of beta chain features in type 1 diabetes. The study reverse transcribed the entire isolated RNA, so it sequenced expressed TCRB transcripts. The protocol was immunoSEQ multiplex PCR, while the TCRdb copy is restricted to in-frame clones and leaves out a portion. Of 150,000 or so clones in the sample, roughly 11% are singletons; the top ten hold about 2.1%. The source material was central memory CD4+ T cells from blood. These receptors were taken from a man between 18 and 29 years old in good health.

This chain uses TRBV6-6 with TRBJ2-7, with TRBD1 identical over 9 bases. Unmatched junction bases numbered 3, after V lost 9 bases and J lost 12 bases. The CDR3 runs to 9 residues. Per the germline V gene, CDR1 is MNHNY and CDR2 is SVGAGI (reference sequence). In DNA, the CDR3 is TGTGCCAGTGGGACAGGGCTGTACTTC. This translates into CASGTGLYF.

This clone has just a few counts. This chain links TRBV20-1 with TRBJ1-2; TRBD1 might be the D (6 bases). The CDR3 length is 11 residues. Germline CDR1 reads DFQATT; CDR2 reads SNEGSKA (reference sequence). V lost 3 bases, J lost 13 bases, and 15 bases lay in between. CDR3 DNA sequence: TGCAGTGCTAGGGGCAGGGGCCCGACCACCTTC. It specifies CSARGRGPTTF.

Comments on this clone: The sample carries other DNA sequences with the same CDR3. The gene calls are TRBV4-2 and TRBJ1-5, with 9 bases aligning to TRBD1. V gave up 4 bases and J gave up 4 bases; unmatched junction bases: 2. The CDR3 spans 14 residues. CDR1 and CDR2 from the germline V gene are LGHNA and YNFKEQ. The DNA for the CDR3 is TGTGCCAGCAGCCCCGGGACAGGGAATCAGCCCCAGCATTTT. It is translated as CASSPGTGNQPQHF.

This rearrangement joins TRBV7-2 to TRBJ2-3, with no clear D. The CDR3 runs 13 residues. CDR1 and CDR2 from the germline V gene are SGHTA and FQGNSA. V was trimmed by 5 bases and J by 5 bases, leaving 11 bases between them. The CDR3 protein is CASSGRPVDTQYF. Written as DNA, the CDR3 is TGTGCCAGCAGCGGGCGACCTGTAGATACGCAGTATTTT.

The genes are TRBV11-1 and TRBJ2-1; D is perhaps TRBD1 (5 bases). The CDR3 runs 16 residues. Trimming removed 4 bases at V and 0 bases at J, with 13 bases between. CDR1 and CDR2 (germline): SGHAT, FQDESV (reference sequence). DNA for the CDR3: TGTGCCAGCAGCTCCCAGGGTCCGAGCTCCTACAATGAGCAGTTCTTC. Translating gives CASSSQGPSSYNEQFF.

This clone was detected only a few times. This chain joins TRBV7-2 and TRBJ2-7; TRBD1 matches at 7 bases. Unmatched junction bases numbered 5, after V lost 5 bases and J lost 1 base. The CDR3 is 14 residues long. CDR1 and CDR2 (germline): SGHTA, FQGNSA. The CDR3, as DNA: TGTGCCAGCAGCAGGACAGGCGGGTCCTACGAGCAGTACTTC. Amino acids: CASSRTGGSYEQYF.

The chain carries TRBV4-2 and TRBJ1-2; 10 bases are a match to TRBD1. The junction had 6 bases not matched to a gene; V was cut back by 4 bases and J by 4 bases. The CDR3 is made up of 15 amino acids. The germline CDR1 and CDR2 sequences are LGHNA and YNFKEQ. The CDR3 spells CASSLPGQGIYGYTF. For the CDR3, the DNA is TGTGCCAGCAGCCTTCCGGGACAGGGGATCTATGGCTACACCTTC.